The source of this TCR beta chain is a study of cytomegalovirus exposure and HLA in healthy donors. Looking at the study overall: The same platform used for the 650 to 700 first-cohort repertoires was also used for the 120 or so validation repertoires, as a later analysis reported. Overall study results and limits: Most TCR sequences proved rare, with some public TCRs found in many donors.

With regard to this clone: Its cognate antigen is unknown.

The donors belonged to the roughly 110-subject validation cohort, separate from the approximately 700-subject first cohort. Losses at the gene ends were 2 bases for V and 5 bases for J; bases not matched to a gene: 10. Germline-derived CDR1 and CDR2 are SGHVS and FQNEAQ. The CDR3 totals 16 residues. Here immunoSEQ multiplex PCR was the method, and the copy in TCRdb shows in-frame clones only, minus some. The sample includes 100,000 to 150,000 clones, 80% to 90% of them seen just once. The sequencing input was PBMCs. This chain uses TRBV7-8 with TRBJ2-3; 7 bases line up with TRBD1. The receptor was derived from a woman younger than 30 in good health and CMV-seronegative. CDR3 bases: TGTGCCAGCAGCTTACGTAACAGGGGCTTGGTAGATACGCAGTATTTT. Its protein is CASSLRNRGLVDTQYF. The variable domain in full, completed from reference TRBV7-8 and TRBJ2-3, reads GAGVSQSPRYKVAKRGQDVALRCDPISGHVSLFWYQQALGQGPEFLTYFQNEAQLDKSGLPSDRFFAERPEGSVSTLKIQRTQQEDSAVYLCASSLRNRGLVDTQYFGPGTRLTVL.